The 23 T cell receptor beta chains below were found in one sample sequenced in a study of tumor-infiltrating T cells and Merkel cell polyomavirus. Study information: CD8+ T cells recognized the Merkel cell polyomavirus KLL epitope.

Clones were read by immunoSEQ multiplex PCR, and TCRdb kept only the in-frame ones, dropping some. The sample carries about 2,100 clones, roughly 97% recorded once. Immunohistochemistry showed robust Merkel cell polyomavirus Large T antigen staining in every patient's tumor. Sequencing was done on a sample of lymph node tissue. Receptors originate from a man between 65 and 85 years old with Merkel cell carcinoma.

This clone came up once. The rearrangement joins TRBV19 to TRBJ2-2; 7 bases agree with TRBD1. With V trimmed by 9 bases and J by 3 bases, 10 bases remained unmatched. The CDR3 is made up of 15 amino acids. Per germline, CDR1 LNHDA and CDR2 SQIVND (reference sequence). The CDR3 nucleotides are TGTGCCAGCTCCCCGGGACAGTCATACACCGGGGAGCTGTTTTTT. This gives the protein CASSPGQSYTGELFF.

This rearrangement joins TRBV2 to TRBJ2-3; D remains unclear. Germline V gene data show CDR1 as SNHLY and CDR2 as FYNNEI. With 2 bases removed from V and 0 bases from J, the gap between germline ends came to 6 bases. The CDR3 is 14 residues long. CDR3 in amino acids: CASSEWRSTDTQYF. The CDR3 DNA is TGTGCCAGCAGTGAATGGAGAAGCACAGATACGCAGTATTTT. Together with reference TRBV2 and TRBJ2-3, the CDR3 gives the full variable domain: EPEVTQTPSHQVTQMGQEVILRCVPISNHLYFYWYRQILGQKVEFLVSFYNNEISEKSEIFDDQFSVERPDGSNFTLKIRSTKLEDSAMYFCASSEWRSTDTQYFGPGTRLTVL.

The rearrangement links TRBV5-1 to TRBJ2-1; 8 bases match TRBD2. V trimming: 0 bases; J trimming: 7 bases; junction bases outside the gene matches: 9. The CDR3 contains 16 residues. Germline V gene sequence: CDR1 SGHRS, CDR2 YFSETQ. The CDR3 sequence: CASSLVSGRAGNEQFF. The DNA for the CDR3 is TGCGCCAGCAGCTTGGTGTCCGGGAGGGCCGGGAATGAGCAGTTCTTC. Full variable domain (rest looked up from reference TRBV5-1 and TRBJ2-1): KAGVTQTPRYLIKTRGQQVTLSCSPISGHRSVSWYQQTPGQGLQFLFEYFSETQRNKGNFPGRFSGRQFSNSRSEMNVSTLELGDSALYLCASSLVSGRAGNEQFFGPGTRLTVL.

This CDR3 is CSVVTEIVGELFF. The CDR3 nucleotides are TGCAGCGTTGTGACAGAGATAGTCGGGGAGCTGTTTTTT. J is TRBJ2-2 and V is TRBV29-1, with D perhaps TRBD1 (5 bases). The CDR3 runs 13 residues. V lost 4 bases to trimming and J lost 7 bases, with 13 bases between them. Germline V gives CDR1 SQVTM, CDR2 ANQGSEA.

The V and J genes are TRBV27 and TRBJ2-2; D is unresolved. The CDR3 runs to 13 residues. CDR1 MNHEY and CDR2 SMNVEV come from the germline V gene (reference sequence). Trimming shortened V by 0 bases and J by 7 bases, and 6 bases separated the two germline ends. The CDR3 sequence is CASSLSTNGELFF. The CDR3 region has the DNA TGTGCCAGCAGTTTATCTACAAACGGGGAGCTGTTTTTT.

The chain employs TRBV5-1 and TRBJ2-7; 11 bases agree with TRBD2. CDR1 and CDR2 from the germline V gene are SGHRS and YFSETQ. The CDR3 runs to 16 residues. CDR3 in amino acids: CASSLGVAGGPYGQYV. As DNA, the CDR3 is TGCGCCAGCAGTCTGGGCGTAGCGGGAGGGCCCTACGGGCAGTACGTC.

V and J are TRBV5-1 and TRBJ2-1; 13 bases match TRBD2. Germline V gives CDR1 SGHRS, CDR2 YFSETQ. V lost 5 bases and J lost 7; bases outside the gene matches: 0. CDR3 length: 13 amino acids. CDR3 region: CASRLAGGNEQFF. The CDR3 nucleotides are TGCGCCAGCAGACTAGCGGGGGGGAATGAGCAGTTCTTC.

On this clone itself: One end of the junction fails to match germline, which may point to a read error. The J gene is TRBJ2-3, the V gene TRBV7-9; tentative D call: TRBD2 (5 bases). The CDR3 consists of 14 residues. The germline V gene encodes CDR1 SEHNR and CDR2 FQNEAQ (reference sequence). The CDR3 here is CASRRALGTDAQYF. The CDR3 DNA sequence: TGTGCCAGCAGGAGGGCCTTGGGCACAGATGCGCAGTATTTT.

This chain joins TRBV10-3 and TRBJ1-1, with 9 bases fitting TRBD1. Germline CDR1 reads ENHRY; CDR2 reads SYGVKD. This CDR3 contains 16 residues. After removal of 6 bases from V and 3 bases from J, the junction contained 11 bases not matched to a gene. CDR3 amino acids: CAIRTTTGTGHTEAFF. CDR3 nucleotide sequence: TGTGCCATCAGGACTACAACCGGGACAGGGCACACTGAAGCTTTCTTT.

The chain carries TRBV7-2 and TRBJ2-2; no reliable D call. Germline CDR1 and CDR2: SGHTA and FQGNSA. This CDR3 spans 14 amino acids. With 4 bases removed from V and 0 bases from J, the gap between germline ends came to 6 bases. For the CDR3, the DNA is TGTGCCAGCAGCTATATCGCGAACACCGGGGAGCTGTTTTTT. Translation: CASSYIANTGELFF.

This chain joins TRBV18 and TRBJ1-1; D gene uncertain. Between the trimmed V and J ends, which lost 0 bases and 0 bases, there was a span of 11 bases. CDR1 and CDR2 (germline): KGHSH, LQKENI. The CDR3 loop spans 16 amino acids. Here the CDR3 DNA reads TGTGCCAGCTCACCACCGGGCAGAAATTTGAACACTGAAGCTTTCTTT. This encodes CASSPPGRNLNTEAFF.

The J gene is TRBJ2-3, the V gene TRBV7-2; no clear D gene. This CDR3 contains 14 residues. With 5 bases removed from V and 6 bases from J, the gap between germline ends came to 15 bases. The germline gives CDR1 SGHTA, CDR2 FQGNSA. The CDR3 bases are TGTGCCAGCAGCCGCGAACGTTCTGAGGATACGCAGTATTTT. As protein: CASSRERSEDTQYF.

CDR3 region: CAISQGGTGYTF. CDR3 nucleotides: TGTGCCATCAGCCAGGGGGGTACTGGCTACACCTTC. The chain has TRBV10-3 and TRBJ1-2, with 7 bases that match TRBD1. After removal of 6 bases from V and 7 bases from J, the junction contained 5 bases not matched to a gene. The CDR3 runs to 12 residues. Germline CDR1 reads ENHRY; CDR2 reads SYGVKD.

The V call is TRBV25-1, the J call TRBJ1-1, with no clear D. CDR3 length: 14 amino acids. Trimming removed 3 bases at V and 11 bases at J, with 19 bases between. The V gene's germline CDR1 is MGHDK and CDR2 SYGVNS. CDR3 residues: CASSESGWADRAFF. The CDR3, as DNA: TGTGCCAGCAGTGAGTCGGGGTGGGCTGATCGGGCTTTCTTT.

CDR3 in amino acids: CASSPRRLALTDTQYF. CDR3 nucleotides: TGTGCCAGCAGCCCCCGCAGACTAGCGTTAACAGATACGCAGTATTTT. The chain combines TRBV11-3 with TRBJ2-3; TRBD2 matches 8 bases. Unmatched junction bases numbered 10, after V lost 5 bases and J lost 3 bases. The CDR3 has 16 residues. Germline V gene sequence: CDR1 SGHNT, CDR2 YENEEA.

This clone was seen once. The chain is built from TRBV9 and TRBJ2-1, with D maybe TRBD2 (5 bases). Germline CDR1 reads SGDLS; CDR2 reads YYNGEE. V lost 0 bases, J lost 12 bases, and 19 bases lay in between. The length of the CDR3 is 15 residues. CDR3 nucleotides: TGTGCCAGCAGCGTAGACGGGTCTTCCCCCGAGGGGCAGTTCTTC. Translated, it gives CASSVDGSSPEGQFF.

The chain uses TRBV30 and TRBJ1-3, with D unclear. There are 13 residues in the CDR3. The V gene's germline CDR1 is GTSNPN and CDR2 SVGIG (reference sequence). V was cut by 1 base and J by 1 base, with 5 bases left in between. The CDR3 bases are TGTGCCTGGAGTGGTAATTCTGGAAACACCATATATTTT. As protein: CAWSGNSGNTIYF.

This clone turned up a few times. The chain has TRBV5-1 and TRBJ2-3; no definite D call. Germline CDR1 and CDR2: SGHRS and YFSETQ. The CDR3 loop spans 13 amino acids. Trimming took off 2 bases at V and 4 bases at J, with 8 bases between the two ends. CDR3 nucleotides: TGCGCCAGCAGCTTTACAGCCGCAGATACGCAGTATTTT. Its translation: CASSFTAADTQYF.

The chain links TRBV15 to TRBJ2-7, with 11 nucleotides matching TRBD1. The CDR3 totals 16 residues. Germline V gives CDR1 LNHNV, CDR2 YYDKDF (reference sequence). With V trimmed by 2 bases and J by 8 bases, 11 bases remained unmatched. The DNA of the CDR3 is TGTGCCACCAGCAGACCCGGACAGGGGGCCACTACGAAGCAGTACTTC. Translated, it gives CATSRPGQGATTKQYF.

The rearrangement links TRBV7-2 to TRBJ2-7; TRBD2 aligns across 13 bases. Germline loops: CDR1 SGHTA, CDR2 FQGNSA. CDR3 size: 15 residues. V shed 5 bases and J 5 bases; nucleotides not matched to a gene: 6. This CDR3 reads CASSIRGTSGNEQYF. DNA for the CDR3: TGTGCCAGCAGCATCCGGGGGACTAGCGGGAACGAGCAGTACTTC. The entire variable domain, with the rest obtained from reference TRBV7-2 and TRBJ2-7, is as follows: GAGVSQSPSNKVTEKGKDVELRCDPISGHTALYWYRQSLGQGLEFLIYFQGNSAPDKSGLPSDRFSAERTGGSVSTLTIQRTQQEDSAVYLCASSIRGTSGNEQYFGPGTRLTVT.

V gene TRBV28 combines with J gene TRBJ2-2; D is perhaps TRBD2 (6 bases). The CDR3 is 14 residues long. Germline-derived CDR1 and CDR2 are MDHEN and SYDVKM. The germline V and J ends were trimmed by 5 bases and 6 bases, with 13 bases remaining between them. Here the CDR3 DNA reads TGTGCCAGCAGTCTCCCAGGGAGGTCCGGGGAGCTGTTTTTT. Translating it yields CASSLPGRSGELFF.

The chain's CDR3 is CASSDAARHPDTF. The CDR3 nucleotides are TGTGCCAGCAGTGATGCCGCCAGGCACCCTGACACCTTC. V is TRBV6-1 and J is TRBJ1-2, with D unclear. Trimming pared 3 bases from V and 12 bases from J, leaving 17 bases between. This CDR3 region has 13 residues. Looked up from germline, CDR1 is MNHNS and CDR2 is SASEGT.

The V and J genes are TRBV11-3 and TRBJ2-3; 7 bases agree with TRBD2. Germline values: CDR1 SGHNT, CDR2 YENEEA. The CDR3 length is 16 residues. V shed 5 bases and J 4 bases; nucleotides not matched to a gene: 12. The CDR3 DNA follows: TGTGCCAGCAGCAAGAGGACTAGTAGCCTTCCAGATACGCAGTATTTT. Translation: CASSKRTSSLPDTQYF.